This T cell receptor beta chain was sequenced in a study of Ad26.COV2.S vaccination and SARS-CoV-2 variants. For the study at large: Into the muscle, Ad26.COV2.S was dosed once or twice, 56 days apart.

Treatment here: some 20 received Ad26.COV2.S at low or high dose, single or two shots; 5 received placebo; per-sample allocation not given. After the first vaccine or placebo injection, samples were drawn on day 63. As to this clone: Antigen unknown.

Germline V CDR1 and CDR2: KGHDR, SFDVKD. V was clipped by 5 bases and J by 8 bases, with 17 bases between them. The CDR3 consists of 15 residues. Study outcomes and limitations: Marked by substantial breadth, spike-specific CD8+ and CD4+ T cell responses were reportedly seen after vaccination.

TCRdb's copy holds only in-frame clones and misses some; the assay was immunoSEQ multiplex PCR. The sample shows about 470,000 clones, 80% to 95% of them seen only once. Sample: peripheral blood, taken in a trial of Ad26.COV2.S vaccine versus placebo. This sequence joins TRBV24-1 and TRBJ1-4, with D perhaps matching TRBD1 (5 bases). This receptor was obtained from a person between 18 and 65 years old who received the Ad26.COV2.S COVID-19 vaccine or a placebo. The CDR3 here is CATSAGRGAREKLFF. In nucleotides, the CDR3 is TGTGCCACCAGTGCCGGACGAGGGGCTAGAGAAAAACTGTTTTTT.